The next 16 T cell receptor beta chains were all read from a single sample in a study of cytomegalovirus exposure and HLA in healthy donors. The PCR had 60 Vbeta and 13 Jbeta primers. Profiling relied on immunoSEQ multiplex PCR, and the TCRdb table lists in-frame clones only, not all of them. In the table there are roughly 130,000 clones, approximately 84% of which are singletons. The material sequenced was PBMCs. Receptor source: a woman aged 40 to 50 in good health and CMV-seronegative.

In this sample, this clone turned up a few times. The chain uses TRBV19 and TRBJ2-3, with D hard to call. The V gene lost 5 bases and the J gene lost 6 bases, with 12 bases spanning the gap. The CDR3 is 13 amino acids. Germline CDR1 reads LNHDA; CDR2 reads SQIVND (reference sequence). The CDR3 sequence is CASSVQFRDTQYF. CDR3 DNA sequence: TGTGCCAGTAGTGTTCAATTTCGGGATACGCAGTATTTT.

The rearrangement links TRBV28 to TRBJ2-1; 11 bases match TRBD2. The CDR3 sequence is 17 residues long. Germline lookup yields CDR1 MDHEN and CDR2 SYDVKM. Unmatched junction bases numbered 10, after V lost 6 bases and J lost 3 bases. The CDR3 sequence: CASSTPVAGGSYNEQFF. The DNA of the CDR3 is TGTGCCAGCAGCACCCCAGTAGCGGGAGGGAGCTACAATGAGCAGTTCTTC.

V and J are TRBV6-6 and TRBJ2-5, with 11 bases matching TRBD2. This CDR3 has 14 amino acids. Germline V lookup: CDR1 MNHNY, CDR2 SVGAGI (reference sequence). Trimming took 6 bases from V and 5 from J; bases not matched to a gene: 5. The CDR3 protein is CASSLLAGVETQYF. CDR3 nucleotide sequence: TGTGCCAGCAGCCTACTAGCGGGGGTGGAGACCCAGTACTTC.

This chain links TRBV6-4 with TRBJ1-2; maybe TRBD1 (6 bases). Germline CDR1 is MRHNA and CDR2 is SNTAGT. CDR3 length: 15 residues. Trimming left V 2 bases short and J 4 bases short, with 14 bases between. Here the CDR3 reads CASSDDHREPYGYTF. The CDR3 DNA reads TGTGCCAGCAGTGACGACCACAGGGAACCCTATGGCTACACCTTC.

This rearrangement joins TRBV7-7 to TRBJ2-3; TRBD2 matches at 10 bases. Germline-derived CDR1 and CDR2 are SSHAT and FNYEAQ (reference sequence). The CDR3 is 14 amino acids. The V and J ends lost 4 bases and 6 bases, in that order; junction bases with no gene match: 4. CDR3 nucleotide sequence: TGTGCCAGCAGCTCTAGCGGGGGAGGGGATACGCAGTATTTT. Translated, it gives CASSSSGGGDTQYF.

As to this clone: Other DNA variants within this sample encode the same CDR3. This chain connects TRBV5-6 to TRBJ2-7, with no clear D. The germline V gene has CDR1 SGHDT and CDR2 YYEEEE. The CDR3 has 13 residues. The germline V and J ends were trimmed by 0 bases and 0 bases, with 4 bases remaining between them. The CDR3 coding sequence is TGTGCCAGCAGCTTGGGCAGCTCCTACGAGCAGTACTTC. Its translation is CASSLGSSYEQYF.

This chain joins TRBV5-1 and TRBJ1-1; 9 bases map to TRBD1. Germline assignment: CDR1 SGHRS and CDR2 YFSETQ. The V segment lost 4 bases and the J segment 1 base; nucleotides outside the gene matches: 2. The CDR3 consists of 14 residues. The CDR3 region is CASSQDRGNTEAFF. The CDR3 region has the DNA TGCGCCAGCAGCCAGGACAGGGGGAACACTGAAGCTTTCTTT.

This chain joins TRBV6-1 and TRBJ2-7, with D tentatively TRBD2 (6 bases). CDR3 length equals 13 residues. Germline V gene lookup returns CDR1 MNHNS and CDR2 SASEGT. Trimming took 6 bases from V and 4 from J, leaving 13 bases between them. In DNA form, the CDR3 reads TGTGCCAGCAGCGCCCGACTAGAATACGAGCAGTACTTC. Protein: CASSARLEYEQYF.

This rearrangement joins TRBV7-2 to TRBJ2-1, with TRBD2 as a possible D gene (5 bases). The germline V gene encodes CDR1 SGHTA and CDR2 FQGNSA. Trimming left V 1 base short and J 9 bases short, with 16 bases between. The CDR3 contains 15 residues. The CDR3 spells CASSLGRAIPLEQFF. The CDR3 nucleotides read TGTGCCAGCAGCTTAGGGCGGGCGATCCCCCTTGAGCAGTTCTTC.

The chain has TRBV7-8 and TRBJ2-5; D is perhaps TRBD2 (6 bases). TRBJ2-7 explains the end of the DNA better; the J call may be wrong. Germline-derived CDR1 and CDR2 are SGHVS and FQNEAQ. This CDR3 spans 15 amino acids. The CDR3 is CASSLIGGTSYEQYF. Here the CDR3 DNA reads TGTGCCAGCAGCTTAATCGGCGGGACCTCCTACGAGCAGTACTTC.

V is TRBV5-1 and J is TRBJ2-1; weak D call: TRBD2 (5 bases). Germline lookup yields CDR1 SGHRS and CDR2 YFSETQ. V gave up 2 bases and J gave up 8 bases, with 11 bases separating them. The CDR3 loop spans 13 amino acids. CDR3 residues: CASSFFGEHEQFF. Written as DNA, the CDR3 is TGCGCCAGCAGCTTCTTCGGGGAGCATGAGCAGTTCTTC.

The J gene is TRBJ1-2, the V gene TRBV28; 9 positions match TRBD1. V trimming: 5 bases; J trimming: 4 bases; junction bases outside the gene matches: 5. This CDR3 comprises 14 residues. CDR1 MDHEN and CDR2 SYDVKM come from the germline V gene. The CDR3 is CASSTPGQGYGYTF. The CDR3 nucleotides read TGTGCCAGCAGTACCCCGGGACAGGGCTATGGCTACACCTTC.

The V gene is TRBV6-1, the J gene TRBJ1-2, with a tentative D call TRBD1 (6 bases). Germline loops: CDR1 MNHNS, CDR2 SASEGT. V lost 1 base and J 6 bases, leaving 9 bases between the germline ends. The CDR3 is 13 amino acids. The CDR3 spells CASSEVDSHGYTF. The CDR3 region has the DNA TGTGCCAGCAGTGAAGTGGACAGTCATGGCTACACCTTC.

This clone was detected only a few times. The chain joins TRBV10-3 to TRBJ2-6; 7 bases align to TRBD1. The V segment lost 6 bases and the J segment 0 bases; nucleotides outside the gene matches: 5. In germline, CDR1 is ENHRY, CDR2 SYGVKD. The length of the CDR3 is 16 residues. In DNA form, the CDR3 reads TGTGCCATCAGCCGACAGGGTACCTCTGGGGCCAACGTCCTGACTTTC. Translated, it gives CAISRQGTSGANVLTF.

The chain combines TRBV9 with TRBJ2-5, with a weak D call TRBD1 (6 bases). The germline CDR1 and CDR2 sequences are SGDLS and YYNGEE. V lost 4 bases and J lost 5, with 15 bases in between. The CDR3 sequence is 14 residues long. For the CDR3, the DNA is TGTGCCAGCAGCTACTCAGGGGCTGGGGAGACCCAGTACTTC. Translation gives CASSYSGAGETQYF.

This clone was recorded once. This sample includes further DNA sequences coding for the same CDR3. This chain links TRBV28 with TRBJ2-5; D possibly corresponds to TRBD1 (5 bases). The CDR3 sequence is 16 residues long. The ends were cut back, 3 bases at V and 5 bases at J, with 19 bases in the middle. The germline V gene has CDR1 MDHEN and CDR2 SYDVKM. The CDR3 nucleotides are TGTGCCAGCAGTTTGCCCAGTTTACAGGTCCTGGAGACCCAGTACTTC. Protein product: CASSLPSLQVLETQYF.